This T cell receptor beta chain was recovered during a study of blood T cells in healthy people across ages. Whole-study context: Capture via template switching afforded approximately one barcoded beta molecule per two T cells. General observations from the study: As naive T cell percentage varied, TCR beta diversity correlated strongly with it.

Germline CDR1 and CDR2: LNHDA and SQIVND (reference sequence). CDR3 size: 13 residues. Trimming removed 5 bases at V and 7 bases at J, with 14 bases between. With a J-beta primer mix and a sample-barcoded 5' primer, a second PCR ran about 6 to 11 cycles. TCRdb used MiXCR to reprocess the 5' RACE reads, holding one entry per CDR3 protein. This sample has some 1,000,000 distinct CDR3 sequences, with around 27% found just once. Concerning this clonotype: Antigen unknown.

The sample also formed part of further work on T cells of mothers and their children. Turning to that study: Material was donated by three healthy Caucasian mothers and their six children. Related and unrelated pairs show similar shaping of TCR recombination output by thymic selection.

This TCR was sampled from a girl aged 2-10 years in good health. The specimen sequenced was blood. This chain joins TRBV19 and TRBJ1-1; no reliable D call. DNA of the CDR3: TGTGCCAGTAGTCCCCTCGACCTTCGTGAAGCTTTCTTT. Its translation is CASSPLDLREAFF.